The 4 T cell receptor beta chains below were found in one sample sequenced in a study of T cell repertoires in aging, cancer and after chemotherapy. The template was genomic DNA from peripheral blood, not RNA. A mixed TRB-A/B primer pool amplified rearranged TRB by multiplex touch-down PCR. TCRdb reanalysed the multiplex PCR reads using MiXCR and keeps one entry per CDR3 protein. Here the sample spans around 13,000 distinct CDR3 sequences, 21% being singletons. Sequencing used blood. These receptors all come from a human donor in good health.

This clonotype is deemed medium-sized (0.01 to 0.1%). V is TRBV20-1 and J is TRBJ2-3, with D tentatively TRBD1 (6 bases). Germline CDR1 and CDR2: DFQATT and SNEGSKA (reference sequence). Trimming pared 4 bases from V and 2 bases from J, leaving 10 bases between. This CDR3 is built from 13 residues. CDR3 in amino acids: CSANRAVTDTQYF. In nucleotides, the CDR3 is TGCAGTGCTAACAGGGCCGTCACAGATACGCAGTATTTT.

The chain couples TRBV6-5 to TRBJ2-5; 12 positions match TRBD2. V trimming: 0 bases; J trimming: 11 bases; junction bases outside the gene matches: 10. Germline V gene sequence: CDR1 MNHEY, CDR2 SVGAGI. The CDR3 has 16 amino acids. CDR3 sequence: CASSYSPLAGGWEQYF. The CDR3 DNA sequence: TGTGCCAGCAGTTACTCCCCACTAGCGGGGGGTTGGGAGCAGTACTTC.

This clonotype has more than one count but fewer than ten. This rearrangement joins TRBV28 to TRBJ1-2; D not resolved. V lost 3 bases, J lost 0 bases, and 5 bases lay in between. CDR3 length equals 13 residues. Germline V CDR1 and CDR2: MDHEN, SYDVKM. CDR3 loop: CASSFQANYGYTF. CDR3 sequence (DNA): TGTGCCAGCAGTTTTCAAGCTAACTATGGCTACACCTTC.

This chain's CDR3 is CASSYSLRARGDYEQYF. In DNA, the CDR3 is TGTGCCAGCAGTTACTCCCTCCGGGCTCGGGGGGACTACGAGCAGTACTTC. This chain connects TRBV6-2 or TRBV6-3 to TRBJ2-7, with 7 bases matching TRBD2. The germline CDR1 and CDR2 sequences are MNHEY and SVGEGT. V lost 0 bases and J lost 3; bases outside the gene matches: 11. CDR3 length: 17 amino acids.